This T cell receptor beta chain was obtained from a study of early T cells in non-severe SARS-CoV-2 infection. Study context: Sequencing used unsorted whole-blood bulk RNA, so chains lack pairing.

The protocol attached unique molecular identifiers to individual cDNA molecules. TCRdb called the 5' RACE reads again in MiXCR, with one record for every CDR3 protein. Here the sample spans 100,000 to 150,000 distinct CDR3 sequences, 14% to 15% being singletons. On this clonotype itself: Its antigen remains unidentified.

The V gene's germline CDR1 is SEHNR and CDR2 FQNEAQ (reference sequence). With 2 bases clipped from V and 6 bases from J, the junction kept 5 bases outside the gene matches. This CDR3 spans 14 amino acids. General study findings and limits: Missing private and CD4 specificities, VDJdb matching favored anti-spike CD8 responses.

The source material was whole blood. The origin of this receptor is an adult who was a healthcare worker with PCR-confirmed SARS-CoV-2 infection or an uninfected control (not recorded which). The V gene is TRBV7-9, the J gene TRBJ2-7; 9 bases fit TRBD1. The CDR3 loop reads CASSLTGGIVEQYF. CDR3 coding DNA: TGTGCCAGCAGCTTAACAGGGGGCATAGTCGAGCAGTACTTC.